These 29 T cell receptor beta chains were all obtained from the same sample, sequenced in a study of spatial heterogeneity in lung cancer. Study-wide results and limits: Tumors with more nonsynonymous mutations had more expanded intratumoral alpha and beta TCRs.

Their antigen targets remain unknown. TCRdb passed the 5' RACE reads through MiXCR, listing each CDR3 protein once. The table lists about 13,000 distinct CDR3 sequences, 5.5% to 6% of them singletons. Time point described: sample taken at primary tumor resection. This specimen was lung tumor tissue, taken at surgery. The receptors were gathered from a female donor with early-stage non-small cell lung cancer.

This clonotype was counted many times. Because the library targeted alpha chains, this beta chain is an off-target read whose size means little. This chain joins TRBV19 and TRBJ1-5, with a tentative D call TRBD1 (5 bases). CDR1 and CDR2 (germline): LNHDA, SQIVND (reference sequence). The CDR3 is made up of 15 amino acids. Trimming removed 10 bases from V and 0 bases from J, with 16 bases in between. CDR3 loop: CATQTDVYSNQPQHF. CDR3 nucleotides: TGTGCCACCCAGACAGACGTATATAGCAATCAGCCCCAGCATTTT.

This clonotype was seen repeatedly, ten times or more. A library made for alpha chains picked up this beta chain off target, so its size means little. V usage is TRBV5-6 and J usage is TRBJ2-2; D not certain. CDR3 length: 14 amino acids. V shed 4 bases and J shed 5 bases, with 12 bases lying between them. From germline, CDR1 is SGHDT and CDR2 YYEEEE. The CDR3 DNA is TGTGCCAGCAGCCCGCCAGTGGGAACCGGGGAGCTGTTTTTT. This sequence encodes CASSPPVGTGELFF.

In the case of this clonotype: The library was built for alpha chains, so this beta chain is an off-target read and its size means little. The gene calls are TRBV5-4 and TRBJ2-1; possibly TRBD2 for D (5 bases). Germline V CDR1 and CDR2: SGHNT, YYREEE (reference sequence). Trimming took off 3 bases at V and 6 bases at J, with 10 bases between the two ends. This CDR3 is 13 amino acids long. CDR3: CASSWGAVNEQFF. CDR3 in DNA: TGTGCCAGCAGCTGGGGAGCAGTCAATGAGCAGTTCTTC.

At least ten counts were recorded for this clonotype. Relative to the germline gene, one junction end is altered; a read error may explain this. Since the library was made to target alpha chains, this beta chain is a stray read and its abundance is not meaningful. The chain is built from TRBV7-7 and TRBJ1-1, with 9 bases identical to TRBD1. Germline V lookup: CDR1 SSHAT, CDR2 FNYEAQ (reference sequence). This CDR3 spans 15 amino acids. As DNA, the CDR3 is TGTGCTAGCAGCCCCTACACAGGGGGCCCCACTACAGCTTTCTTT. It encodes CASSPYTGGPTTAFF.

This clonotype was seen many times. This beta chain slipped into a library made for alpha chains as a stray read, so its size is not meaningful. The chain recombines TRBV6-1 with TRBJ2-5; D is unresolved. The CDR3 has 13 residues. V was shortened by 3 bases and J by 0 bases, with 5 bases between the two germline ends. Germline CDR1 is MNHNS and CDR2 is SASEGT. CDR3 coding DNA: TGTGCCAGCAGTGAGTGGTACCAAGAGACCCAGTACTTC. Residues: CASSEWYQETQYF.

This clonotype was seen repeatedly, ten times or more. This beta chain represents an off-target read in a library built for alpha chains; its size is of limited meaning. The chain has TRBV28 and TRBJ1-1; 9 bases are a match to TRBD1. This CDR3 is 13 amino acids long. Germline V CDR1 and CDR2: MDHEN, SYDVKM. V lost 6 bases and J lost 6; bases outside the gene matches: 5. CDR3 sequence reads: CASSRDRVSEAFF. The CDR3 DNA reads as TGTGCCAGCAGCCGGGACAGGGTCTCTGAAGCTTTCTTT.

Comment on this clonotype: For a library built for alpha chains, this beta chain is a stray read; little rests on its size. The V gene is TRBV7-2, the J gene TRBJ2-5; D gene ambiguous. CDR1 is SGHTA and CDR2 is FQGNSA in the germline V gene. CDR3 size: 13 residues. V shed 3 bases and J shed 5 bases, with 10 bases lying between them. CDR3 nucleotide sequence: TGTGCCAGCAGCTTGGCCCTGAGGGAGACCCAGTACTTC. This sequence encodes CASSLALRETQYF.

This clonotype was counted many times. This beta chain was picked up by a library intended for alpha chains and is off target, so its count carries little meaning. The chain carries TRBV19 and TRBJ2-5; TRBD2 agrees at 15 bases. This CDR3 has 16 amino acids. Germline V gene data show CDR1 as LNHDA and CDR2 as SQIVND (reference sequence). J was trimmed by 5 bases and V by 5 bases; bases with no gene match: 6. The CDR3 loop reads CASSLGLAGGRETQYF. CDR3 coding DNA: TGTGCCAGTAGTCTCGGACTAGCGGGGGGGCGGGAGACCCAGTACTTC. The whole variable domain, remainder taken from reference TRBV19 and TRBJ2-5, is DGGITQSPKYLFRKEGQNVTLSCEQNLNHDAMYWYRQDPGQGLRLIYYSQIVNDFQKGDIAEGYSVSREKKESFPLTVTSAQKNPTAFYLCASSLGLAGGRETQYFGPGTRLLVL.

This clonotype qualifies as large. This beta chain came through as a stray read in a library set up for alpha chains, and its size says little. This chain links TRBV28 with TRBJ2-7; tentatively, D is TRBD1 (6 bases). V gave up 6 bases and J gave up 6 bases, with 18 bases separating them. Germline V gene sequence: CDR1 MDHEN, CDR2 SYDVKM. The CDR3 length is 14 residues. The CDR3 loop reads CASRETGIPGEQYF. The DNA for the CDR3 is TGTGCCAGCAGAGAAACAGGGATCCCTGGCGAGCAGTACTTC. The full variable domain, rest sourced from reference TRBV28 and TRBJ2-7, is DVKVTQSSRYLVKRTGEKVFLECVQDMDHENMFWYRQDPGLGLRLIYFSYDVKMKEKGDIPEGYSVSREKKERFSLILESASTNQTSMYLCASRETGIPGEQYFGPGTRLTVT.

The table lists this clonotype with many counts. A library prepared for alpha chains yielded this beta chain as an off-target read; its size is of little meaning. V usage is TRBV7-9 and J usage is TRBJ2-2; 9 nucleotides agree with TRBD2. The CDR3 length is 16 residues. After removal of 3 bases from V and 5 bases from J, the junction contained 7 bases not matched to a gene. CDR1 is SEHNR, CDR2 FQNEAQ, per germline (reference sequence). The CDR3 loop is CASSFAGLAITGELFF. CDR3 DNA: TGTGCCAGCAGCTTTGCGGGACTAGCTATAACCGGGGAGCTGTTTTTT.

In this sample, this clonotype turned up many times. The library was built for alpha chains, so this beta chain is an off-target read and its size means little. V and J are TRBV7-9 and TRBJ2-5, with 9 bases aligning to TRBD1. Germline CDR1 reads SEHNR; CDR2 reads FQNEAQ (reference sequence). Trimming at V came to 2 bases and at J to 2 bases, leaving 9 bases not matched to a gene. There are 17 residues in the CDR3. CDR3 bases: TGTGCCAGCAGCTTATATGTCGGGACAGGGAAACAAGAGACCCAGTACTTC. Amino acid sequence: CASSLYVGTGKQETQYF.

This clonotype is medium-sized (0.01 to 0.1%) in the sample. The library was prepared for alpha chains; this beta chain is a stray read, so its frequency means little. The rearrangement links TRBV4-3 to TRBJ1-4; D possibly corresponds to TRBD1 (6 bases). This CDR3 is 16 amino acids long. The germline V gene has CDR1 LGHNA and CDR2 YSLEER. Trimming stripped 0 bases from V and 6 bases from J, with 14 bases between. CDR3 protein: CASSQDRGVWYEKLFF. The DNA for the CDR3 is TGCGCCAGCAGCCAAGATAGGGGGGTATGGTATGAAAAACTGTTTTTT.

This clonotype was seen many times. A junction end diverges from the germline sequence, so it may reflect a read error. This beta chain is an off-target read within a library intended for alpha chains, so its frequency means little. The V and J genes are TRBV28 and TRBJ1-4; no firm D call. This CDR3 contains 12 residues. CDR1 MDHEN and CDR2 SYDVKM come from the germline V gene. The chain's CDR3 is CATLGRNGKLFF. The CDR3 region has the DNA TGTGCCACCCTCGGACGCAATGGAAAACTGTTTTTT.

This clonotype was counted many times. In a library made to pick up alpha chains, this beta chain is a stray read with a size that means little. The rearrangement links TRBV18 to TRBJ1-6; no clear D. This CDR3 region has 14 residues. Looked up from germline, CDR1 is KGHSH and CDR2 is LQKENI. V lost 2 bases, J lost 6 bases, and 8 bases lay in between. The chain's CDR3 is CASSPDGVNSPLHF. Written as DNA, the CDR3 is TGTGCCAGCTCACCAGACGGAGTTAATTCACCCCTCCACTTT.

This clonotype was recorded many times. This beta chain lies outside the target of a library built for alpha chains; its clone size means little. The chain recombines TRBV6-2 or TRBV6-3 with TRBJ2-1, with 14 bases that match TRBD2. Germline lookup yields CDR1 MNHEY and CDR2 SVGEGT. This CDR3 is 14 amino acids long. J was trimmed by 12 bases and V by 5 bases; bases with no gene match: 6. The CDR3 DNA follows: TGTGCCAGCAGTCAGACTAGCGGGGGGGCCCCGCAGTTCTTC. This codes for CASSQTSGGAPQFF.

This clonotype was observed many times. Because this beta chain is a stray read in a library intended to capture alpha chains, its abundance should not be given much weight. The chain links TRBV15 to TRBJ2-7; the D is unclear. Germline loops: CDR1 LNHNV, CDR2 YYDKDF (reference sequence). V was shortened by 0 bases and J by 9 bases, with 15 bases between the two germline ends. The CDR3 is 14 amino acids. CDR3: CATSREDALSGQYF. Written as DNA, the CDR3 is TGTGCCACCAGCAGAGAGGACGCGTTATCCGGGCAGTACTTC.

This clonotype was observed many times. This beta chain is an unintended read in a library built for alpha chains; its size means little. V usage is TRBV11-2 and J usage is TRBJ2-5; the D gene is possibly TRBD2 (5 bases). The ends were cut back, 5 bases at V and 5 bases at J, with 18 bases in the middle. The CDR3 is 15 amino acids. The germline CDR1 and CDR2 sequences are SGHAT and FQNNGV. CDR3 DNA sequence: TGTGCCAGCAGCCTACTAGGACGCGAAGAGGAGACCCAGTACTTC. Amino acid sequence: CASSLLGREEETQYF.

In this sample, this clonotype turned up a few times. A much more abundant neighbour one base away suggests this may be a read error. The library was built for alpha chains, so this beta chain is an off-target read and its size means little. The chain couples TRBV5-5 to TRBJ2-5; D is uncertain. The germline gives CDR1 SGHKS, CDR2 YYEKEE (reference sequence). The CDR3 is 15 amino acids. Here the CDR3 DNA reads TGTGTCAGCACCCCTGGGGTGTTGTACCAAGAGACCCAGTACTTC. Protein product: CVSTPGVLYQETQYF.

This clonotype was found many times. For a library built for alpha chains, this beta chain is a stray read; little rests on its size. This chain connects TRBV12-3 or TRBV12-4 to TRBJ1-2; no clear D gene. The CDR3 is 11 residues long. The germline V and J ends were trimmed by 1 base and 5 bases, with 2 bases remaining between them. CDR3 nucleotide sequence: TGTGCCAGCAGTTTAGGGTATGGCTACACCTTC. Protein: CASSLGYGYTF.

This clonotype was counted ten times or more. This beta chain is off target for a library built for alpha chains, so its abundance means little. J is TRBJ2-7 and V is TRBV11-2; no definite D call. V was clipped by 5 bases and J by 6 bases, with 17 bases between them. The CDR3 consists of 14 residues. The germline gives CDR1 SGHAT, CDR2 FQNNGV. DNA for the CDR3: TGTGCCAGCAGCGCCAATACGCTTGGATTCGAGCAGTACTTC. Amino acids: CASSANTLGFEQYF.

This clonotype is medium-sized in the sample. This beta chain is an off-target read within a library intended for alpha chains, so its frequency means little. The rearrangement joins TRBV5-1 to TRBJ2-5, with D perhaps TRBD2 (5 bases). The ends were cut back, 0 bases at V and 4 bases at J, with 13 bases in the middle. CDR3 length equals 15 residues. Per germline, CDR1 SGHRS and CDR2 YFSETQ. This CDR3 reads CASSLGLALRETQYF. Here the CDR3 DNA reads TGCGCCAGCAGCTTGGGGCTAGCATTACGAGAGACCCAGTACTTC.

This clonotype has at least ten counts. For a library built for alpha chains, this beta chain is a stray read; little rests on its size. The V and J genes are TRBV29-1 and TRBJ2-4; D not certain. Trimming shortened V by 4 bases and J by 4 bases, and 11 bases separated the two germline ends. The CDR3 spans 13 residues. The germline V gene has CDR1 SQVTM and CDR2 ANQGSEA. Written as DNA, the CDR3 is TGCAGCGTTGGTGAGACACCTAAAAACATTCAGTACTTC. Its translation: CSVGETPKNIQYF.

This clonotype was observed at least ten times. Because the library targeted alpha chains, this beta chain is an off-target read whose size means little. CDR3 coding DNA: TGTGCCAGCAGCCCCCGCAGCGGGGGGGACCAAGAGACCCAGTACTTC. It translates to CASSPRSGGDQETQYF. This chain links TRBV9 with TRBJ2-5; 10 bases agree with TRBD2. Germline assignment: CDR1 SGDLS and CDR2 YYNGEE. V was clipped by 4 bases and J by 0 bases; unmatched bases: 6. The CDR3 sequence is 16 residues long.

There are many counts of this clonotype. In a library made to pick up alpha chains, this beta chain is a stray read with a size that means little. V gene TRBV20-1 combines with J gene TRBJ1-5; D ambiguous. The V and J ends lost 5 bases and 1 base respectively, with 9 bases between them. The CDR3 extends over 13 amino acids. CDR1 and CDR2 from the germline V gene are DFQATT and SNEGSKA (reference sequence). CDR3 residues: CSAQDWSNQPQHF. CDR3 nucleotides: TGCAGTGCTCAGGACTGGAGCAATCAGCCCCAGCATTTT.

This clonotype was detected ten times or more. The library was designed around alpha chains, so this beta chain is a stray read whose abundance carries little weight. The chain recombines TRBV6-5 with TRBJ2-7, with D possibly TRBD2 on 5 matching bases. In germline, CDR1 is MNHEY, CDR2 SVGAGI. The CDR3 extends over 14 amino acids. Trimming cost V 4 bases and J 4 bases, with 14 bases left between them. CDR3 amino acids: CASSSLSGVYEQYF. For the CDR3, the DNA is TGTGCCAGCAGTTCCCTGAGCGGAGTATACGAGCAGTACTTC.

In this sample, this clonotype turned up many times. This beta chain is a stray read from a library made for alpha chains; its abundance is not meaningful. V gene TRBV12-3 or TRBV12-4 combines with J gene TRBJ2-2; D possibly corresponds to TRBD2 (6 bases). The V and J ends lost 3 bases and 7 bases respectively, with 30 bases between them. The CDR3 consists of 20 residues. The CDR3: CASSFWVGLTLGRTVGELFF. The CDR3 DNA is TGTGCCAGCAGTTTCTGGGTGGGACTGACTCTGGGGCGGACCGTCGGGGAGCTGTTTTTT.

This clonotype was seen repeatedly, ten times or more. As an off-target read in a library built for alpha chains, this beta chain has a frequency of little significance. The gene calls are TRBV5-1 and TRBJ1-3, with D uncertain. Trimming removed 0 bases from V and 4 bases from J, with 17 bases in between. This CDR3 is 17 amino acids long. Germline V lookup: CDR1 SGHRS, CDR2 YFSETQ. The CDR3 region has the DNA TGCGCCAGCAGCTTGGTTCCGAAGGGCAAGATGGGAAACACCATATATTTT. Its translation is CASSLVPKGKMGNTIYF. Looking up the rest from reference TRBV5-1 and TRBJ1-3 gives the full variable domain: KAGVTQTPRYLIKTRGQQVTLSCSPISGHRSVSWYQQTPGQGLQFLFEYFSETQRNKGNFPGRFSGRQFSNSRSEMNVSTLELGDSALYLCASSLVPKGKMGNTIYFGEGSWLTVV.

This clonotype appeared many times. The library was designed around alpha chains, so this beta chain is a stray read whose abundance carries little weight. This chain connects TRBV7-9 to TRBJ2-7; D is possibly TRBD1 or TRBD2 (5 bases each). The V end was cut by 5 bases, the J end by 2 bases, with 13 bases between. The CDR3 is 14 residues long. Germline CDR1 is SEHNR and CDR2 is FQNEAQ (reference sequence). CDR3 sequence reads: CASSPYRGTYEQYF. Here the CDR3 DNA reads TGTGCCAGCAGCCCCTATCGGGGCACCTACGAGCAGTACTTC. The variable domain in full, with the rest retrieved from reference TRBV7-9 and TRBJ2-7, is DTGVSQNPRHKITKRGQNVTFRCDPISEHNRLYWYRQTLGQGPEFLTYFQNEAQLEKSRLLSDRFSAERPKGSFSTLEIQRTEQGDSAMYLCASSPYRGTYEQYFGPGTRLTVT.

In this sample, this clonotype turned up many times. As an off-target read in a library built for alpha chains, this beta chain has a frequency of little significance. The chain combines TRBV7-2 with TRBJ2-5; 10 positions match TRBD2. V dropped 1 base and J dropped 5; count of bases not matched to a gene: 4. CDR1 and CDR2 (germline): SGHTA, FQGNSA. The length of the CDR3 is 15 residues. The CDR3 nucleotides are TGTGCCAGCAGCTTAGGCCTAGCGGGGGTGGAGACCCAGTACTTC. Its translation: CASSLGLAGVETQYF.